This paragraph covers one T cell receptor (beta chain) sequence. The entry originates in a study of blood T cell repertoires in COVID-19. With 4 bases removed from V and 0 bases from J, the gap between germline ends came to 13 bases. This CDR3 contains 15 residues. CDR1 is SGHRS, CDR2 YFSETQ, per germline. Measured with immunoSEQ multiplex PCR; TCRdb has only the in-frame clones, and not every one. The sample includes fewer than 300,000 clones, approximately 86% of them seen just once. Sequencing used peripheral blood. The clonotype comes from a woman aged 18-29 years with acute or convalescent COVID-19. The chain is built from TRBV5-1 and TRBJ1-1; D perhaps matches TRBD1 (5 bases). CDR3: CASSPEGPVNTEAFF. The DNA for the CDR3 is TGCGCCAGCAGCCCGGAGGGACCGGTGAACACTGAAGCTTTCTTT. Using reference TRBV5-1 and TRBJ1-1 for the parts outside the CDR3, the full variable domain is KAGVTQTPRYLIKTRGQQVTLSCSPISGHRSVSWYQQTPGQGLQFLFEYFSETQRNKGNFPGRFSGRQFSNSRSEMNVSTLELGDSALYLCASSPEGPVNTEAFFGQGTRLTVV.